This TCR beta chain was found in a study of PD-1 blockade in classical Hodgkin lymphoma. Whole-study context: Patients had nivolumab dosed at 3 mg/kg, delivered intravenously every 2 weeks. Points from the study as a whole: Whatever underlies the repertoire differences (possibly disease activity or prior therapy) remains undefined.

This CDR3 has 12 residues. The V segment lost 6 bases and the J segment 7 bases; nucleotides outside the gene matches: 4. Germline CDR1 and CDR2: SGHVS and FQNEAQ. Every patient relapsed after autologous stem cell transplantation, and brentuximab vedotin exposure varied. Comments on this clone: Its target is not known.

Repertoires were generated with immunoSEQ multiplex PCR, while TCRdb's copy carries only in-frame clones and drops some. The table includes 30,000 to 35,000 clones, 75% to 85% detected once. This chain joins TRBV7-8 and TRBJ1-1, with 8 bases aligning to TRBD1. The sequencing used peripheral blood mononuclear cells (PBMCs), collected at baseline. The TCR originated in a human donor with classical Hodgkin lymphoma. The CDR3 sequence is CASRPQGGEAFF. As DNA, the CDR3 is TGTGCCAGCAGACCACAGGGGGGTGAAGCTTTCTTT.